The clone carrying this T cell receptor beta chain was recorded a few times. The antigen is undetermined. This CDR3 spans 12 amino acids. CDR1 is SGHAT and CDR2 is FQNNGV in the germline V gene. V was shortened by 3 bases and J by 12 bases, with 12 bases between the two germline ends. This record belongs to a study of identical twins. Points from the study as a whole: Excess twin sharing in beta out-of-frame sequences was weaker.

TCRdb analysed the 5' RACE reads with MiXCR anew, one entry per CDR3 protein. The sample carries about 200,000 distinct CDR3 sequences, roughly 15% recorded once. Healthy Caucasians, and only they, were the donors. These same records also appear under a second study, on T cells expressing NK-cell markers. That publication notes: Eight donors were sequenced, seven testing HCMV-seropositive and one testing seronegative. It is unclear if expanded NKG2C-expressing clones target HCMV antigens.

The chain uses TRBV11-2 and TRBJ2-1, with D possibly TRBD2 on 6 matching bases. The receptor was isolated from a woman under 30 in good health. What was sequenced was CD8+ T cells sorted from blood. Here the CDR3 DNA reads TGTGCCAGCAGCTTCACACGGGAGCCGCAGTTCTTC. As protein: CASSFTREPQFF.